Listed here are 10 T cell receptor beta chains from one sample, sequenced in a study of blood T cell repertoires in COVID-19. Assay used: immunoSEQ multiplex PCR; TCRdb lists only in-frame clones, some missing. The table has under 400,000 clones, about 91% seen once. Sample: peripheral blood. The receptors shown here come from a woman aged 25-40 years with COVID-19, enrolled during active disease.

This chain joins TRBV10-3 and TRBJ1-5; 8 nucleotides line up with TRBD1. Per the germline V gene, CDR1 is ENHRY and CDR2 is SYGVKD. Trimming took 0 bases from V and 5 from J; bases not matched to a gene: 6. The CDR3 has 16 amino acids. The CDR3: CAISESGRGQDQPQHF. Written as DNA, the CDR3 is TGTGCCATCAGTGAGTCAGGCAGGGGGCAAGATCAGCCCCAGCATTTT.

J is TRBJ2-5 and V is TRBV5-4, with TRBD1 identical over 8 bases. Germline-derived CDR1 and CDR2 are SGHNT and YYREEE (reference sequence). The CDR3 spans 15 residues. V shed 1 base and J 4 bases; nucleotides not matched to a gene: 6. The CDR3 DNA reads TGTGCCAGCAGCTTGAGGGCAGGGGGCGGAGAGACCCAGTACTTC. It encodes CASSLRAGGGETQYF. Using reference TRBV5-4 and TRBJ2-5 for the parts outside the CDR3, the full variable domain is ETGVTQSPTHLIKTRGQQVTLRCSSQSGHNTVSWYQQALGQGPQFIFQYYREEENGRGNFPPRFSGLQFPNYSSELNVNALELDDSALYLCASSLRAGGGETQYFGPGTRLLVL.

The chain has TRBV4-2 and TRBJ1-2; D might be TRBD1 (6 bases). Germline values: CDR1 LGHNA, CDR2 YNFKEQ. This CDR3 comprises 16 residues. V was cut by 1 base and J by 7 bases, with 19 bases left in between. As DNA, the CDR3 is TGTGCCAGCAGCCAAGTGTGGTTCCGGACAGCGTCTGGCTACACCTTC. Amino acid sequence: CASSQVWFRTASGYTF.

The chain is built from TRBV24-1 and TRBJ1-4; D uncertain. The CDR3 consists of 13 residues. Trimming stripped 1 base from V and 7 bases from J, with 6 bases between. The germline CDR1 and CDR2 sequences are KGHDR and SFDVKD. The CDR3 DNA reads TGTGCCACCAGTGATTTTAAAGCTGAAAAACTGTTTTTT. Protein sequence: CATSDFKAEKLFF.

DNA of the CDR3: TGTGCCAGTAGTAATGTTCAGGGTCAGCCCCAGCATTTT. Protein product: CASSNVQGQPQHF. V usage is TRBV19 and J usage is TRBJ1-5, with D possibly TRBD1 on 5 matching bases. Germline assignment: CDR1 LNHDA and CDR2 SQIVND (reference sequence). The CDR3 is 13 amino acids. V was trimmed by 4 bases and J by 6 bases, leaving 10 bases between them.

The V gene is TRBV5-4, the J gene TRBJ2-7; 12 nucleotides agree with TRBD2. Trimming cost V 5 bases and J 7 bases; bases outside gene matches: 4. Germline CDR1 is SGHNT and CDR2 is YYREEE (reference sequence). The CDR3 contains 13 residues. The CDR3 DNA follows: TGTGCCAGCAGAAATGGACTAGCGGGGGAGCAGTACGTC. Residues: CASRNGLAGEQYV.

The CDR3 loop reads CASSPGHRPAGTEAFF. The CDR3 nucleotides are TGTGCCAGCAGCCCGGGGCACCGCCCAGCGGGCACTGAAGCTTTCTTT. The chain couples TRBV7-9 to TRBJ1-1; D might be TRBD1 (5 bases). The CDR3 runs 16 residues. Germline CDR1 SEHNR, CDR2 FQNEAQ (reference sequence). The V and J ends lost 5 bases and 4 bases respectively, with 20 bases between them.

This clone has only a few counts. The chain combines TRBV6-2 or TRBV6-3 with TRBJ1-6, with TRBD1 identical over 7 bases. The CDR3 extends over 14 amino acids. The J segment lost 9 bases and the V segment lost 5 bases, leaving 7 bases of the junction unmatched. Germline CDR1 and CDR2: MNHEY and SVGEGT. The CDR3 nucleotides are TGTGCCAGCAGTCGGGACAGCGGGAGTTCACCCCTCCACTTT. Protein product: CASSRDSGSSPLHF.

The gene calls are TRBV18 and TRBJ1-6, with TRBD1 matching over 7 bases. This CDR3 comprises 16 residues. J gave up 6 bases and V 4 bases, and 9 bases lay outside the gene matches. The germline V gene has CDR1 KGHSH and CDR2 LQKENI. CDR3 loop: CASSLSGQAGNSPLHF. In nucleotides, the CDR3 is TGTGCCAGCTCACTATCCGGACAGGCCGGTAATTCACCCCTCCACTTT. The entire variable domain, with the rest obtained from reference TRBV18 and TRBJ1-6, is as follows: NAGVMQNPRHLVRRRGQEARLRCSPMKGHSHVYWYRQLPEEGLKFMVYLQKENIIDESGMPKERFSAEFPKEGPSILRIQQVVRGDSAAYFCASSLSGQAGNSPLHFGNGTRLTVT.

The chain has TRBV4-1 and TRBJ1-2, with TRBD1 identical over 8 bases. Germline V gene sequence: CDR1 MGHRA, CDR2 YSYEKL. V was pared by 0 bases and J by 5 bases, with 5 bases of the junction left unmatched. The CDR3 sequence is 15 residues long. Here the CDR3 reads CASSQERWTGYGYTF. The CDR3 region has the DNA TGCGCCAGCAGCCAAGAGCGATGGACAGGGTATGGCTACACCTTC.